The 20 T cell receptor beta chains listed next were all sequenced from one sample in a study of T cell responses to AZD1222 COVID-19 vaccine. Clones were sequenced by immunoSEQ multiplex PCR, and TCRdb holds only the in-frame ones, with some missing. The repertoire consists of about 69,000 clones, with roughly 85% occurring once and the leading ten covering more than 20%. The sequences come from peripheral blood, collected 28 days after the second AZD1222 dose. The receptors were gathered from an adult who received the AZD1222 COVID-19 vaccine.

The V and J genes are TRBV25-1 and TRBJ2-3; 7 bases are a match to TRBD1. The CDR3 has 15 amino acids. V lost 3 bases and J lost 5; bases outside the gene matches: 8. Germline loops: CDR1 MGHDK, CDR2 SYGVNS. The CDR3 is CASSETGLAKDTQYF. CDR3 sequence (DNA): TGTGCCAGCAGTGAGACAGGGTTAGCTAAAGATACGCAGTATTTT.

To note about this clone: The same CDR3 can be traced to other DNA sequences in this sample. V gene TRBV9 combines with J gene TRBJ1-6; D gene ambiguous. The germline gives CDR1 SGDLS, CDR2 YYNGEE. This CDR3 spans 14 amino acids. Between the trimmed V and J ends, which lost 0 bases and 6 bases, there was a span of 7 bases. CDR3 protein: CASSVGLSNSPLHF. Written as DNA, the CDR3 is TGTGCCAGCAGCGTAGGACTTTCTAATTCACCCCTCCACTTT.

This chain uses TRBV9 with TRBJ2-1, with 14 nucleotides matching TRBD2. This CDR3 has 16 residues. CDR1 SGDLS and CDR2 YYNGEE come from the germline V gene. V was clipped by 4 bases and J by 6 bases; unmatched bases: 6. For the CDR3, the DNA is TGTGCCAGCAGCCCCCCGGGACTAGCGGGAGTCAATGAGCAGTTCTTC. Its translation: CASSPPGLAGVNEQFF.

The rearrangement joins TRBV5-1 to TRBJ1-3; a possible D gene is TRBD1 (5 bases). CDR1 and CDR2 (germline): SGHRS, YFSETQ. V was trimmed by 0 bases and J by 4 bases, leaving 11 bases between them. The CDR3 is made up of 15 amino acids. In DNA, the CDR3 is TGCGCCAGCAGCTTGGCCGGCAGGGTCGGAAACACCATATATTTT. Translated: CASSLAGRVGNTIYF.

V gene TRBV10-3 combines with J gene TRBJ2-3; 10 nucleotides line up with TRBD1. The V gene's germline CDR1 is ENHRY and CDR2 SYGVKD. Unmatched junction bases numbered 8, after V lost 7 bases and J lost 4 bases. This CDR3 spans 15 amino acids. CDR3 in amino acids: CAITRGQGGADTQYF. CDR3 DNA sequence: TGTGCCATCACAAGAGGACAGGGGGGAGCAGATACGCAGTATTTT.

The V gene is TRBV11-3, the J gene TRBJ2-7; D ambiguous. The CDR3 totals 13 residues. V gave up 3 bases and J gave up 2 bases, with 8 bases separating them. The germline gives CDR1 SGHNT, CDR2 YENEEA. Here the CDR3 reads CASSLDGTYEQYF. The CDR3 nucleotides are TGTGCCAGCAGCTTGGACGGTACCTACGAGCAGTACTTC.

The rearrangement joins TRBV21-1 to TRBJ1-2; the D call TRBD1 from the table was never checked on the DNA. TRBV21-1 is a pseudogene locus. The CDR3 has 18 amino acids. The CDR3 nucleotides are TGTGCCGGCGACCGAACCGGGACAGGGACGGATTCTAACTATGGCTACACCTTC. This translates into CAGDRTGTGTDSNYGYTF.

A single count supports this clone. The J gene is TRBJ1-1, the V gene TRBV6-5, with D unclear. CDR3 length: 15 residues. The V end was cut by 2 bases, the J end by 6 bases, with 16 bases between. CDR1 is MNHEY, CDR2 SVGAGI, per germline. The CDR3 DNA sequence: TGTGCCAGCAGTTACGGGAGATCCATCGAGTCTGAAGCTTTCTTT. Translation gives CASSYGRSIESEAFF.

The chain is built from TRBV29-1 and TRBJ2-3, with D maybe TRBD1 (6 bases). Germline CDR1 and CDR2: SQVTM and ANQGSEA. CDR3 length: 15 amino acids. V lost 7 bases and J 1 base, leaving 18 bases between the germline ends. Written as DNA, the CDR3 is TGCAGCGCCGCCGGGACAACTAAAGGCACAGATACGCAGTATTTT. Protein sequence: CSAAGTTKGTDTQYF.

The rearrangement uses TRBV7-9 and TRBJ2-1; 13 bases align to TRBD2. The trim removed 5 bases at V and 7 bases at J, leaving 11 bases unmatched. This CDR3 has 17 amino acids. Germline lookup yields CDR1 SEHNR and CDR2 FQNEAQ (reference sequence). The CDR3 DNA is TGTGCCAGCAGCCTGATGACTAGCGGGGGGCCAACGAATGAGCAGTTCTTC. It translates to CASSLMTSGGPTNEQFF.

This chain connects TRBV19 to TRBJ1-2, with D hard to call. Germline CDR1 is LNHDA and CDR2 is SQIVND (reference sequence). V shed 6 bases and J shed 8 bases, with 25 bases lying between them. The length of the CDR3 is 16 residues. The CDR3 coding sequence is TGTGCCAGTAGGAGTAGCGAGGGTAAGGTCGCGAGGGGCTACACCTTC. Translating gives CASRSSEGKVARGYTF.

The J gene is TRBJ1-2, the V gene TRBV29-1, with 8 bases fitting TRBD1. Germline V gene data show CDR1 as SQVTM and CDR2 as ANQGSEA. The CDR3 spans 13 residues. CDR3 sequence (DNA): TGCAGTTGCGGGACAGGATATTACAGTGGCTACACCTTC. The encoded protein is CSCGTGYYSGYTF.

J is TRBJ1-5 and V is TRBV6-6; 7 bases are a match to TRBD1. Germline-derived CDR1 and CDR2 are MNHNY and SVGAGI (reference sequence). This CDR3 has 14 amino acids. After removal of 6 bases from V and 5 bases from J, the junction contained 7 bases not matched to a gene. CDR3 nucleotides: TGTGCCAGCAGCTCCCTAACAGGGGATCAGCCCCAGCATTTT. Its protein product is CASSSLTGDQPQHF.

A single count supports this clone. The genes are TRBV6-6 and TRBJ1-2, with 10 nucleotides matching TRBD1. V lost 6 bases and J lost 8; bases outside the gene matches: 6. This CDR3 contains 13 residues. CDR1 is MNHNY and CDR2 is SVGAGI in the germline V gene (reference sequence). CDR3 bases: TGTGCCAGCAGCGAGACAGGGGGCGCGGGCTACACCTTC. It encodes CASSETGGAGYTF.

V usage is TRBV14 and J usage is TRBJ2-1; TRBD2 matches 11 bases. The CDR3 spans 17 residues. The V segment lost 1 base and the J segment 5 bases; nucleotides outside the gene matches: 7. Germline V gene lookup returns CDR1 SGHDN and CDR2 FVKESK. The CDR3 coding sequence is TGTGCCAGCAGCCAAGTCCATAGCGGGAGGGTCAACAATGAGCAGTTCTTC. It is translated as CASSQVHSGRVNNEQFF.

V is TRBV7-3 and J is TRBJ2-7; 9 bases map to TRBD1. Germline CDR1 reads SGHTA; CDR2 reads FQGTGA. This CDR3 is 15 amino acids long. Trimming cost V 3 bases and J 1 base; bases outside gene matches: 4. The CDR3, as DNA: TGTGCCAGCAGCTTCACCGGGACAGGGTCCTACGAGCAGTACTTC. It yields the protein CASSFTGTGSYEQYF.

The chain employs TRBV10-1 and TRBJ2-3, with D tentatively TRBD1 (6 bases). Germline-derived CDR1 and CDR2 are WNHNN and SYGVQD (reference sequence). V was clipped by 4 bases and J by 2 bases, with 7 bases between them. The CDR3 covers 13 residues. CDR3 region: CASSGQVTDTQYF. CDR3 bases: TGCGCCAGCAGTGGACAGGTCACAGATACGCAGTATTTT.

V is TRBV5-1 and J is TRBJ1-4, with D perhaps TRBD1 (5 bases). The germline V gene encodes CDR1 SGHRS and CDR2 YFSETQ. V gave up 0 bases and J gave up 10 bases, with 7 bases separating them. The CDR3 contains 12 residues. CDR3 DNA sequence: TGCGCCAGCAGCTTGGGGCAGGGAAAACTGTTTTTT. The encoded protein is CASSLGQGKLFF. The variable domain in full, completed from reference TRBV5-1 and TRBJ1-4, reads KAGVTQTPRYLIKTRGQQVTLSCSPISGHRSVSWYQQTPGQGLQFLFEYFSETQRNKGNFPGRFSGRQFSNSRSEMNVSTLELGDSALYLCASSLGQGKLFFGSGTQLSVL.

The chain joins TRBV25-1 to TRBJ1-2; 10 positions agree with TRBD1. CDR3 length: 15 residues. Germline CDR1 MGHDK, CDR2 SYGVNS. The V segment lost 3 bases and the J segment 3 bases; nucleotides outside the gene matches: 4. The CDR3 here is CASSETGQGYYGYTF. DNA for the CDR3: TGTGCCAGCAGTGAGACGGGACAGGGGTACTATGGCTACACCTTC.

The V and J genes are TRBV7-9 and TRBJ1-2; D gene ambiguous. Looked up from germline, CDR1 is SEHNR and CDR2 is FQNEAQ (reference sequence). This CDR3 is 13 amino acids long. V lost 5 bases to trimming and J lost 3 bases, with 10 bases between them. CDR3 residues: CASSPSSHYGYTF. The CDR3 DNA is TGTGCCAGCAGCCCCTCTTCTCACTATGGCTACACCTTC. Complete variable domain (other parts from reference TRBV7-9 and TRBJ1-2): DTGVSQNPRHKITKRGQNVTFRCDPISEHNRLYWYRQTLGQGPEFLTYFQNEAQLEKSRLLSDRFSAERPKGSFSTLEIQRTEQGDSAMYLCASSPSSHYGYTFGSGTRLTVV.